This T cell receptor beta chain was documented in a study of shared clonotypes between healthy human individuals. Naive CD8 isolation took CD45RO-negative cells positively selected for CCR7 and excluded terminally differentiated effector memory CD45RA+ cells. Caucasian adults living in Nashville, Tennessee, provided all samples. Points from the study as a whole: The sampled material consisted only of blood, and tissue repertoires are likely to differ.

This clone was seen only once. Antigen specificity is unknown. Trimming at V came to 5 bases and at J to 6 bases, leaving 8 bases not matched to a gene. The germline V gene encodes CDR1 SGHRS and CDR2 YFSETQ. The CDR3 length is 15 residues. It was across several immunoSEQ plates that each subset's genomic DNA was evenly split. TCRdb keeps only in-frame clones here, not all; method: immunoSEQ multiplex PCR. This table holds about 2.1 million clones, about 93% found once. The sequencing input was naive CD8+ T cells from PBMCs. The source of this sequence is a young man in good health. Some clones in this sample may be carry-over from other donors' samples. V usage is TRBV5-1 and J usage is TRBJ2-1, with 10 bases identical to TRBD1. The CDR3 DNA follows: TGCGCCAGCAGGTTAACCGGGACAGGGGTCAATGAGCAGTTCTTC. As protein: CASRLTGTGVNEQFF.